This T cell receptor beta chain is drawn from a study of shared clonotypes between healthy human individuals. CD8 cells classed as naive were CD45RO-negative and positively selected for CCR7, excluding terminally differentiated effector memory CD45RA+ cells. This CDR3 contains 14 residues. V was trimmed by 4 bases and J by 4 bases, leaving 12 bases between them. CDR1 and CDR2 (germline): SGDLS, YYNGEE. Profiled with immunoSEQ multiplex PCR; TCRdb holds only in-frame clones, not every one. The data hold hundreds of thousands of clones, with roughly 96% observed a single time. This chain joins TRBV9 and TRBJ1-5; D not certain. Specimen: naive CD8+ T cells sorted from blood. This clonotype was sampled from a woman aged 30 to 39 in good health. CDR3 DNA sequence: TGTGCCAGCAGCAAGGGCAGGCCTAATCAGCCCCAGCATTTT. Protein: CASSKGRPNQPQHF.